These 18 T cell receptor beta chains originate from one sample sequenced in a study of early T cells in non-severe SARS-CoV-2 infection. One entry per CDR3 protein results from TCRdb running MiXCR on the 5' RACE reads. Here the sample spans tens of thousands of distinct CDR3 sequences, 7% to 8% being singletons. The specimen was whole blood. These receptors all stem from an adult who was a healthcare worker with PCR-confirmed SARS-CoV-2 infection or an uninfected control (not recorded which).

The chain recombines TRBV7-7 with TRBJ2-2, with D possibly being TRBD1 (5 bases). V lost 4 bases, J lost 4 bases, and 7 bases lay in between. Germline lookup yields CDR1 SSHAT and CDR2 FNYEAQ (reference sequence). The CDR3 is 13 residues long. CDR3 residues: CASSSDSTGELFF. CDR3 in DNA: TGTGCCAGCAGCTCCGACAGCACCGGGGAGCTGTTTTTT.

The sample holds many counts of this clonotype. The chain has TRBV24-1 and TRBJ2-7, with 9 positions matching TRBD1. The CDR3 has 14 residues. Germline CDR1 and CDR2: KGHDR and SFDVKD. With 6 bases clipped from V and 7 bases from J, the junction kept 9 bases outside the gene matches. The CDR3 DNA sequence: TGTGCCACCAGTAGCTGGGACAGGGCGGAAGAGCAGTACTTC. This sequence encodes CATSSWDRAEEQYF.

The rearrangement links TRBV28 to TRBJ1-6, with D hard to call. V dropped 5 bases and J dropped 3 bases, with 14 bases sitting between them. The CDR3 is 16 residues long. Germline CDR1 is MDHEN and CDR2 is SYDVKM. This chain's CDR3 is CASSPTGRNYNSPLHF. CDR3 coding DNA: TGTGCCAGCAGTCCAACCGGGAGAAACTATAATTCACCCCTCCACTTT.

This sequence joins TRBV7-9 and TRBJ2-7; D is unresolved. Deletions cut 6 bases from V and 4 bases from J, with 13 bases between. Germline loops: CDR1 SEHNR, CDR2 FQNEAQ (reference sequence). The CDR3 is 13 residues long. The CDR3 here is CASSSGQNYEQYF. The CDR3, as DNA: TGTGCCAGCAGTTCCGGGCAAAATTACGAGCAGTACTTC.

This clonotype was picked up a small number of times. This CDR3 is CSARKPGDPNYGYTF. CDR3 DNA sequence: TGCAGTGCTAGAAAACCAGGGGATCCTAACTATGGCTACACCTTC. The chain uses TRBV20-1 and TRBJ1-2; tentative D call: TRBD1 (6 bases). Trimming removed 2 bases from V and 0 bases from J, with 13 bases in between. CDR1 DFQATT and CDR2 SNEGSKA come from the germline V gene (reference sequence). The CDR3 totals 15 residues.

In its sample, this clonotype was seen a few times. V and J are TRBV9 and TRBJ2-1, with TRBD2 as a possible D gene (6 bases). V lost 5 bases and J lost 2, with 17 bases in between. The CDR3 has 16 amino acids. CDR1 is SGDLS and CDR2 is YYNGEE in the germline V gene. Here the CDR3 reads CASSDSRDSPYNEQFF. Here the CDR3 DNA reads TGTGCCAGCAGTGATAGCCGGGACTCCCCCTACAATGAGCAGTTCTTC.

The chain has TRBV15 and TRBJ1-3; D call uncertain. This CDR3 comprises 15 residues. Germline V CDR1 and CDR2: LNHNV, YYDKDF (reference sequence). Deletions cut 0 bases from V and 4 bases from J, with 10 bases between. The CDR3 nucleotides read TGTGCCACCAGCAGAGATCGCGGGTCCGGAAACACCATATATTTT. It translates to CATSRDRGSGNTIYF.

The chain combines TRBV5-1 with TRBJ2-7, with TRBD2 matching over 7 bases. Germline CDR1 SGHRS, CDR2 YFSETQ. The CDR3 consists of 14 residues. The V gene end was trimmed by 7 bases and the J gene end by 2 bases; junction bases not matched to a gene: 9. CDR3 loop: CASSEGRGPYEQYF. In DNA form, the CDR3 reads TGCGCCAGCTCGGAGGGGAGGGGCCCCTACGAGCAGTACTTC.

This clonotype was counted a few times. The rearrangement joins TRBV19 to TRBJ1-3, with TRBD1 identical over 11 bases. This CDR3 is 14 amino acids long. Germline V gene sequence: CDR1 LNHDA, CDR2 SQIVND (reference sequence). V gave up 10 bases and J gave up 3 bases; unmatched junction bases: 5. In nucleotides, the CDR3 is TGTGCCACCGCGGACAGGGGGCTTGGAAACACCATATATTTT. The encoded protein is CATADRGLGNTIYF.

This clonotype was counted many times. The V and J genes are TRBV9 and TRBJ2-3; tentative D call: TRBD2 (6 bases). V lost 0 bases, J lost 10 bases, and 18 bases lay in between. There are 15 residues in the CDR3. CDR1 is SGDLS and CDR2 is YYNGEE in the germline V gene. The CDR3 spells CASSVEAGPQGAQYF. The DNA for the CDR3 is TGTGCCAGCAGCGTAGAGGCGGGACCCCAAGGCGCGCAGTATTTT.

This chain uses TRBV27 with TRBJ1-5; possible D gene TRBD1, 5 bases. Trimming shortened V by 4 bases and J by 9 bases, and 10 bases separated the two germline ends. Germline V gene lookup returns CDR1 MNHEY and CDR2 SMNVEV (reference sequence). The CDR3 has 12 amino acids. The chain's CDR3 is CASSWDGGPQHF. The CDR3 DNA reads TGTGCCAGCAGTTGGGACGGTGGGCCCCAGCATTTT.

V and J are TRBV2 and TRBJ1-4; D not certain. Per germline, CDR1 SNHLY and CDR2 FYNNEI. The V end was cut by 5 bases, the J end by 3 bases, with 10 bases between. This CDR3 spans 14 amino acids. The CDR3 reads CASSRHTPNEKLFF. As DNA, the CDR3 is TGTGCCAGCAGTCGACATACCCCTAATGAAAAACTGTTTTTT.

The chain couples TRBV7-8 to TRBJ2-7; 9 positions match TRBD1. The germline gives CDR1 SGHVS, CDR2 FQNEAQ. The CDR3 length is 16 residues. Trimming took 4 bases from V and 3 from J; bases not matched to a gene: 10. In nucleotides, the CDR3 is TGTGCCAGCAGCTCGAAGGACAGGGGCGCAATCTACGAGCAGTACTTC. This encodes CASSSKDRGAIYEQYF.

There are many counts of this clonotype. The chain is built from TRBV29-1 and TRBJ2-1; D may be TRBD2 (5 bases). V lost 1 base to trimming and J lost 0 bases, with 10 bases between them. Germline V CDR1 and CDR2: SQVTM, ANQGSEA. There are 15 residues in the CDR3. CDR3 amino acids: CSVEGGFSSYNEQFF. CDR3 coding DNA: TGCAGCGTTGAAGGCGGGTTTAGCTCCTACAATGAGCAGTTCTTC.

J is TRBJ1-5 and V is TRBV28; the D gene is possibly TRBD1 (5 bases). Trimming cost V 0 bases and J 9 bases, with 9 bases left between them. This CDR3 spans 13 amino acids. Germline CDR1 is MDHEN and CDR2 is SYDVKM. Here the CDR3 reads CASSLWGGRPQHF. CDR3 bases: TGTGCCAGCAGTTTATGGGGGGGAAGGCCCCAGCATTTT.

In this sample, this clonotype turned up a few times. The rearrangement joins TRBV19 to TRBJ2-1, with 8 nucleotides matching TRBD2. Germline V gene sequence: CDR1 LNHDA, CDR2 SQIVND (reference sequence). With V trimmed by 3 bases and J by 10 bases, 11 bases remained unmatched. This CDR3 is built from 15 residues. The CDR3 DNA reads TGTGCCAGTAGTATGGGGGCGGGAGGCCTCAGGGAGCAGTTCTTC. It yields the protein CASSMGAGGLREQFF. Together with reference TRBV19 and TRBJ2-1, the CDR3 gives the full variable domain: DGGITQSPKYLFRKEGQNVTLSCEQNLNHDAMYWYRQDPGQGLRLIYYSQIVNDFQKGDIAEGYSVSREKKESFPLTVTSAQKNPTAFYLCASSMGAGGLREQFFGPGTRLTVL.

The chain recombines TRBV28 with TRBJ1-4, with 8 bases lining up with TRBD1. The CDR3 runs 15 residues. V shed 5 bases, J shed 8 bases, and the junction held 10 bases outside the gene matches. Germline V gene sequence: CDR1 MDHEN, CDR2 SYDVKM. CDR3 region: CASSPPGGAVEKLFF. The CDR3, as DNA: TGTGCCAGCAGTCCCCCAGGGGGCGCCGTCGAAAAACTGTTTTTT.

This clonotype was found many times. V gene TRBV14 combines with J gene TRBJ2-7; TRBD1 is a possible D gene (5 bases). Germline V gene lookup returns CDR1 SGHDN and CDR2 FVKESK. The germline V and J ends were trimmed by 0 bases and 4 bases, with 13 bases remaining between them. The CDR3 extends over 15 amino acids. The CDR3: CASSQDRNRIYEQYF. The CDR3 DNA reads TGTGCCAGCAGCCAAGATAGAAACAGGATTTACGAGCAGTACTTC. Together with reference TRBV14 and TRBJ2-7, the CDR3 gives the full variable domain: EAGVTQFPSHSVIEKGQTVTLRCDPISGHDNLYWYRRVMGKEIKFLLHFVKESKQDESGMPNNRFLAERTGGTYSTLKVQPAELEDSGVYFCASSQDRNRIYEQYFGPGTRLTVT.